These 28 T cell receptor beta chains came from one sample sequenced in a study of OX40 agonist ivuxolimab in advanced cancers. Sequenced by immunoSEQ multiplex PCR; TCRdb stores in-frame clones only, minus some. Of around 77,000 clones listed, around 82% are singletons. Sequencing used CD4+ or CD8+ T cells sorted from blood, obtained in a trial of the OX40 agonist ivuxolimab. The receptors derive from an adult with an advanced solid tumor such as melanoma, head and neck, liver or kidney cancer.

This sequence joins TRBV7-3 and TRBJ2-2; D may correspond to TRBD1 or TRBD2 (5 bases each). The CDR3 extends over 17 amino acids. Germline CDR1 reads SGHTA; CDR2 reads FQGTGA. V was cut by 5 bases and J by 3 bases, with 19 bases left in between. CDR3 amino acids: CASSPLSPGRDTGELFF. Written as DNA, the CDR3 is TGTGCCAGCAGCCCACTTTCGCCGGGACGAGACACCGGGGAGCTGTTTTTT.

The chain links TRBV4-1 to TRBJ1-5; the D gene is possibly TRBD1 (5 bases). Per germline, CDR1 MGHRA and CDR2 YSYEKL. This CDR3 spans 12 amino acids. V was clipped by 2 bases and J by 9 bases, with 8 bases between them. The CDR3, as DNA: TGCGCCAGCAGCCAAACAGGAGGGCCCCAGCATTTT. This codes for CASSQTGGPQHF.

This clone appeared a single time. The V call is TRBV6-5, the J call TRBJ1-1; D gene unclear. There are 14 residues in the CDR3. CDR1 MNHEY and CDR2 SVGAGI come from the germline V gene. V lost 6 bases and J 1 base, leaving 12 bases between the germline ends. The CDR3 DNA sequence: TGTGCCAGCAGCCCAACTATTACGAACACTGAAGCTTTCTTT. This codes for CASSPTITNTEAFF.

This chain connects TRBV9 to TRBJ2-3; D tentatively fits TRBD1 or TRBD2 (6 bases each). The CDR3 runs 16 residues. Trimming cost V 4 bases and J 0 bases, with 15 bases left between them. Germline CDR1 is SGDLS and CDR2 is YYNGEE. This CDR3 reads CASSPRQGGSTDTQYF. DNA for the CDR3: TGTGCCAGCAGCCCCCGGCAAGGGGGGAGCACAGATACGCAGTATTTT. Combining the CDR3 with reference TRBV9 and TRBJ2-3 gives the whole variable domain DSGVTQTPKHLITATGQRVTLRCSPRSGDLSVYWYQQSLDQGLQFLIQYYNGEERAKGNILERFSAQQFPDLHSELNLSSLELGDSALYFCASSPRQGGSTDTQYFGPGTRLTVL.

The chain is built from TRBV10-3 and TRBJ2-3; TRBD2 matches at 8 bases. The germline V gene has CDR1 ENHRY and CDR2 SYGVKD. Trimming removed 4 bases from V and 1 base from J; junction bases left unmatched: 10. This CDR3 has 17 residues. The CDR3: CAISGISSSGGTDTQYF. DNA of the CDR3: TGTGCCATCAGTGGAATATCAAGTAGCGGGGGCACAGATACGCAGTATTTT.

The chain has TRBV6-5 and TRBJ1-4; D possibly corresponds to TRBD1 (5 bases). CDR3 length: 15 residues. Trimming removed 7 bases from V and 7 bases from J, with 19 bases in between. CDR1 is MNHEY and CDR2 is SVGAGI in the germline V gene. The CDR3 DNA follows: TGTGCCAGCACCTACGGTGGGGGGGTCGGTGAAAAACTGTTTTTT. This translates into CASTYGGGVGEKLFF.

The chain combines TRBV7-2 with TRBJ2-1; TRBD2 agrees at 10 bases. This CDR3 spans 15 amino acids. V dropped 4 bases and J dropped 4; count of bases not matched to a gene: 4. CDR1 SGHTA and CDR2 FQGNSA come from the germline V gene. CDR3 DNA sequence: TGTGCCAGCAGCTCACTAGCGGGGTCATACAATGAGCAGTTCTTC. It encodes CASSSLAGSYNEQFF.

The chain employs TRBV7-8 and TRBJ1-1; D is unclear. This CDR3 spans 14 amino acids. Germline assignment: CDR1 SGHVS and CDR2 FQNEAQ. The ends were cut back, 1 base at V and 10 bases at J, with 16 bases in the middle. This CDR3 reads CASSLGLGPFGAFF. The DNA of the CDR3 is TGTGCCAGCAGCTTAGGGTTAGGGCCCTTCGGAGCTTTCTTT.

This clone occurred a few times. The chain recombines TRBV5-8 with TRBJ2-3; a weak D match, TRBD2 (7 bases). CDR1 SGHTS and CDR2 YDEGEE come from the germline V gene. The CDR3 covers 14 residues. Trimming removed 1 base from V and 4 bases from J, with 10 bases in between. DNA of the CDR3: TGTGCCAGCAGCTTGCGGGGGGCATCAGATACGCAGTATTTT. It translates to CASSLRGASDTQYF.

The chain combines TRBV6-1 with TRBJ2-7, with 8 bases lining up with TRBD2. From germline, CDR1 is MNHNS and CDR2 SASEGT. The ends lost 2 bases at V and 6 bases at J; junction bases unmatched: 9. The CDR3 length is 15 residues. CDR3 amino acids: CASSEWLAGQFEQYF. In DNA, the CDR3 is TGTGCCAGCAGTGAATGGCTAGCGGGCCAATTCGAGCAGTACTTC.

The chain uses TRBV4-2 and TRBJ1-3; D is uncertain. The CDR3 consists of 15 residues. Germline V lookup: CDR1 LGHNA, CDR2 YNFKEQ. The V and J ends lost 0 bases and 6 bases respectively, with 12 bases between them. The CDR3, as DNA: TGTGCCAGCAGCCAAGACCCGGGTTGGATAAACACCATATATTTT. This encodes CASSQDPGWINTIYF.

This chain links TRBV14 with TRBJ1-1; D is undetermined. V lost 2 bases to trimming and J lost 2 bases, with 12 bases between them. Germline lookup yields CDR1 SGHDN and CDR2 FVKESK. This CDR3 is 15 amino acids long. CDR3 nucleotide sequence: TGTGCCAGCAGCCAATATAAGGGAGTAAACACTGAAGCTTTCTTT. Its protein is CASSQYKGVNTEAFF.

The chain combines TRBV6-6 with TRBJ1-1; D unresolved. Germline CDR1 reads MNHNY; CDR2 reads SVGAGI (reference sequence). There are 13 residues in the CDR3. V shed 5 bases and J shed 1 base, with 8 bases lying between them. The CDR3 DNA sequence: TGTGCCAGCAGTGTCACAAGGAACACTGAAGCTTTCTTT. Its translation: CASSVTRNTEAFF.

CDR3 loop: CASSSPGTRTNYGYTF. CDR3 coding DNA: TGCGCCAGCAGCTCCCCCGGGACAAGAACTAACTATGGCTACACCTTC. The rearrangement uses TRBV5-1 and TRBJ1-2; D may be TRBD1 (6 bases). The V gene lost 3 bases and the J gene lost 0 bases, with 15 bases spanning the gap. Germline CDR1 reads SGHRS; CDR2 reads YFSETQ. This CDR3 contains 16 residues.

As DNA, the CDR3 is TGTGCCAGTAATTTTGATGAAAAACTGTTTTTT. This translates into CASNFDEKLFF. V is TRBV19 and J is TRBJ1-4; no clear D gene. The CDR3 extends over 11 amino acids. V was shortened by 7 bases and J by 6 bases, with 6 bases between the two germline ends. CDR1 and CDR2 from the germline V gene are LNHDA and SQIVND (reference sequence).

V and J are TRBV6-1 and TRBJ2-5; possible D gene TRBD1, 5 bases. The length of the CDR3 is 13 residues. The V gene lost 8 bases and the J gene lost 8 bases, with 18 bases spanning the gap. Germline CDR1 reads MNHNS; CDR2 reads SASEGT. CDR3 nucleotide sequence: TGTGCCAGCCGTACCCCCCCCCAGGGTACCCAGTACTTC. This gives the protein CASRTPPQGTQYF.

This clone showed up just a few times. This chain's CDR3 is CASSIQHNYGYTF. In DNA form, the CDR3 reads TGTGCCAGCAGCATACAGCATAACTATGGCTACACCTTC. The chain links TRBV28 to TRBJ1-2, with unresolved D. The V end lost 6 bases, the J end lost 1 base, and 9 bases lay between the germline ends. Germline lookup yields CDR1 MDHEN and CDR2 SYDVKM. The CDR3 is 13 residues long.

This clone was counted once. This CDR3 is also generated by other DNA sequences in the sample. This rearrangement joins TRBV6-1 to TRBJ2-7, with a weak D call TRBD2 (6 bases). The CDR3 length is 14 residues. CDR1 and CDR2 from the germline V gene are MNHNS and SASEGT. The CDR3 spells CASQVLGGSYEQYF. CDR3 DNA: TGTGCTAGCCAGGTCCTCGGGGGTTCCTACGAGCAGTACTTC.

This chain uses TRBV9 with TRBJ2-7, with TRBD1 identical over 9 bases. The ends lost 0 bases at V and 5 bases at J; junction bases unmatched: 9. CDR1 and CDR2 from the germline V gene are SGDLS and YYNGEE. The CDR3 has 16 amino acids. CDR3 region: CASSVDVGTGLHEQYF. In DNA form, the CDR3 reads TGTGCCAGCAGCGTAGACGTCGGGACAGGGCTTCACGAGCAGTACTTC.

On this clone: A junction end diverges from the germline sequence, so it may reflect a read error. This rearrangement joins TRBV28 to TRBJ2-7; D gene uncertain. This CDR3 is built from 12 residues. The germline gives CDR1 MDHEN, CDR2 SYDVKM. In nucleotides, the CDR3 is TGTGCCAGCAGCCGACGCTGGCACGACCAGTACTTC. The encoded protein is CASSRRWHDQYF.

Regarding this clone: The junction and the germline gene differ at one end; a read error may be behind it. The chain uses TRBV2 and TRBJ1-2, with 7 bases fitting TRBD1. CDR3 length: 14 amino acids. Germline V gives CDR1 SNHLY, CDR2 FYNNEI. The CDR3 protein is CASSEALWGTVINF. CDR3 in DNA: TGTGCCAGCAGTGAAGCGCTCTGGGGGACAGTCATCAACTTC.

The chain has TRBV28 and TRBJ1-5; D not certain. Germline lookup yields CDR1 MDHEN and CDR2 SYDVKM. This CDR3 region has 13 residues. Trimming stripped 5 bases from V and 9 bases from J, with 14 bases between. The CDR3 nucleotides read TGTGCCAGCAGTCCCTCCCAGAGGCGGCCCCAGCATTTT. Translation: CASSPSQRRPQHF. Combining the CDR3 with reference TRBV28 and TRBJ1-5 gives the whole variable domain DVKVTQSSRYLVKRTGEKVFLECVQDMDHENMFWYRQDPGLGLRLIYFSYDVKMKEKGDIPEGYSVSREKKERFSLILESASTNQTSMYLCASSPSQRRPQHFGDGTRLSIL.

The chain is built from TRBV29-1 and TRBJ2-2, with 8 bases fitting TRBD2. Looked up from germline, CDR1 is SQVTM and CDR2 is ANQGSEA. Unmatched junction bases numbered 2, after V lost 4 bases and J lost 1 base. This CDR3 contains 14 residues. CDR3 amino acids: CSVGSGGNTGELFF. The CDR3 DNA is TGCAGCGTTGGCAGCGGGGGGAACACCGGGGAGCTGTTTTTT.

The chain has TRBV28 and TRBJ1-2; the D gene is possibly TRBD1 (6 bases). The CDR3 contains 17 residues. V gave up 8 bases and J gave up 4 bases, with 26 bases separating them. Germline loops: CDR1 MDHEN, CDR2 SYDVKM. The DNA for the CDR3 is TGTGCCAGCTTGGGCGGTGGCCAGGGGAGTCCTCCCTATGGCTACACCTTC. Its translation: CASLGGGQGSPPYGYTF.

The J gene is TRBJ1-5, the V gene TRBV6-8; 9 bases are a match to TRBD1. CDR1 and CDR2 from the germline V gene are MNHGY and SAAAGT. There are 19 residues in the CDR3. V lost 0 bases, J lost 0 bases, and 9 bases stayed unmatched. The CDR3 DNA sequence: TGTGCCAGCAGTTACTCGACCCGACGGGACAGGGATAGCAATCAGCCCCAGCATTTT. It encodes CASSYSTRRDRDSNQPQHF.

The CDR3 DNA sequence: TGTGGTAGACAGGCGAGGGATGAGCAGTTCTTC. Translated, it gives CGRQARDEQFF. This rearrangement joins TRBV21-1 to TRBJ2-1; TRBD1 is the table's D call, not checked against the DNA. TRBV21-1 is noted as a pseudogene. This CDR3 comprises 11 residues.

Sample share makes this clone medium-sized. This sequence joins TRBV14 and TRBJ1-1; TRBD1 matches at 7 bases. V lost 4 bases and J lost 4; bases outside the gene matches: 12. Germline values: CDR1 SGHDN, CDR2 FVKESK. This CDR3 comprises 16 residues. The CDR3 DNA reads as TGTGCCAGCAGCCGCTACAGGGGCAAAAGGCTCACTGAAGCTTTCTTT. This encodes CASSRYRGKRLTEAFF.

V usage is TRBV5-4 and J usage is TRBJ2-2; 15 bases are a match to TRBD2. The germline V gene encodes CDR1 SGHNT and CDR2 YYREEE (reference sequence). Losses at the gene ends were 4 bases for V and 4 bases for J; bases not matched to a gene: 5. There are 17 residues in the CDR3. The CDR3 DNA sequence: TGTGCCAGCAGCAAGGGACTAGCGGGAGGCTCCACCGGGGAGCTGTTTTTT. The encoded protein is CASSKGLAGGSTGELFF. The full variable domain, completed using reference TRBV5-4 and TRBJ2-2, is ETGVTQSPTHLIKTRGQQVTLRCSSQSGHNTVSWYQQALGQGPQFIFQYYREEENGRGNFPPRFSGLQFPNYSSELNVNALELDDSALYLCASSKGLAGGSTGELFFGEGSRLTVL.